This T cell receptor beta chain was recorded in a study of TIL therapy for anti-PD-1-resistant metastatic lung cancer. The V gene's germline CDR1 is MDHEN and CDR2 SYDVKM. The length of the CDR3 is 15 residues. Trimming at V came to 4 bases and at J to 4 bases, leaving 6 bases not matched to a gene. The count of this clone is one. Time point given: pre-treatment sample, taken before nivolumab and TIL therapy. The libraries were made with immunoSEQ v3. The protocol was immunoSEQ multiplex PCR, while the TCRdb copy is restricted to in-frame clones and leaves out a portion. The sample includes about 50,000 clones, 70% to 90% seen only once; the top ten take around 5.1%.

This TCR came from a person aged 25 to 80 with non-small cell lung cancer. Sequencing used blood, obtained at baseline. The chain recombines TRBV28 with TRBJ2-7; 11 bases fit TRBD1. The CDR3 loop is CASSSPGTGGYEQYF. CDR3 bases: TGTGCCAGCAGTTCTCCCGGGACAGGGGGATACGAGCAGTACTTC.